The clone carrying this T cell receptor (beta chain) was found many times. No antigen is known for it. After constant-region reverse-primer amplification, full-length variable regions underwent semi-nested PCR with Nested Universal Primer A. TCRdb recomputed calls from the 5' RACE reads with MiXCR, one row per CDR3 protein. The repertoire holds just under 65,000 distinct CDR3 sequences, with about 20% as singletons. Findings of the study overall: The larger cohort examined one V-J beta rearrangement, not whole repertoires. Greatest tumor Treg TCR overlap was with tumor naive CD4+ cells.

Memory CD4+ T cells were sorted as CD4+CD45RO+CD25- cells. The CDR3 contains 16 residues. Trimming took off 1 base at V and 5 bases at J, with 17 bases between the two ends. Germline V gene data show CDR1 as SGHTA and CDR2 as FQGTGA. Sample: memory CD4+ T cells sorted from a lymph node. Subset in this sample: memory CD4+ T cells, CD4+CD45RO+CD25-. The V gene is TRBV7-3, the J gene TRBJ1-1; D ambiguous. The receptor was derived from a female donor with breast cancer. The chain's CDR3 is CASSLSGRWGGTEAFF. Here the CDR3 DNA reads TGTGCCAGCAGCTTAAGTGGCAGGTGGGGAGGTACTGAAGCTTTCTTT.